This TCR beta chain was identified during a study of T cells in Graves' hyperthyroidism and ophthalmopathy. Study information: Peripheral blood was obtained at initial diagnosis, preceding any treatment.

What was amplified from RNA transcripts were TCR beta CDR3 regions. TCR CDR3 underwent first-round RT-PCR with the HTBI primer set. TCRdb reprocessed the multiplex PCR reads via MiXCR and lists one record per CDR3 protein. The sample records approximately 530,000 distinct CDR3 sequences, over 15% being singletons. Germline CDR1 reads SQVTM; CDR2 reads ANQGSEA. CDR3 length: 10 residues. V lost 5 bases and J 5 bases, leaving 7 bases between the germline ends. Thyroid ultrasound, orbital computed tomography, clinical symptoms, and serum thyroxine and TRAb underpinned diagnoses. From more than 9.5 ml of fresh peripheral blood, PBMCs were isolated.

The sample comprised blood. The chain joins TRBV29-1 to TRBJ2-7; unclear D gene. This TCR was recovered from a woman aged 18 to 35 with Graves' hyperthyroidism. The CDR3 DNA sequence: TGCAGCGTTCAAGGGAACGAGCAGTACTTC. Protein product: CSVQGNEQYF.